This TCR beta chain was profiled in a study of control samples from healthy donors and cancer patients. V lost 2 bases to trimming and J lost 3 bases; unmatched junction nucleotides: 4. The CDR3 consists of 14 residues. Germline-derived CDR1 and CDR2 are SGDLS and YYNGEE. Clones were read by immunoSEQ multiplex PCR, and TCRdb kept only the in-frame ones, dropping some. The sample has about 55,000 clones; 88% are singletons. Material for sequencing was blood. V gene TRBV9 combines with J gene TRBJ2-7; 8 bases are a match to TRBD1. The source of this sequence is a man aged 50-59 years in good health. The CDR3 coding sequence is TGTGCCAGCAGCGTGGGGACAGGAGACTACGAGCAGTACTTC. Protein sequence: CASSVGTGDYEQYF.